The 21 T cell receptor beta chains reported below all come from one sample, sequenced in a study of blood T cells in healthy people across ages. Alongside a J-beta primer mix, a sample-barcoded 5' primer served in a second PCR lasting about 7 to 12 cycles. One entry per CDR3 protein, called by TCRdb with MiXCR from the 5' RACE reads. The sample carries about 570,000 distinct CDR3 sequences, roughly 29% recorded once. The sequencing sample was made of blood. The receptors shown here come from a woman in her 70s in good health.

In this sample, this clonotype turned up many times. CDR3 in DNA: TGTGCCAGCCAAGCGAACACTGAAGCTTTCTTT. Encoded protein: CASQANTEAFF. This chain joins TRBV6-2 or TRBV6-3 and TRBJ1-1; D gene uncertain. Germline CDR1 MNHEY, CDR2 SVGEGT. CDR3 length: 11 residues. V was pared by 8 bases and J by 1 base, with 5 bases between.

This clonotype was observed a handful of times. J is TRBJ2-6 and V is TRBV9; no definite D call. The CDR3 contains 17 residues. CDR1 SGDLS and CDR2 YYNGEE come from the germline V gene. V was cut by 0 bases and J by 0 bases, with 10 bases left in between. The CDR3 DNA reads as TGTGCCAGCAGCGTAGGATGGCGGAACTCTGGGGCCAACGTCCTGACTTTC. Its protein product is CASSVGWRNSGANVLTF.

The V gene is TRBV6-5, the J gene TRBJ1-2; 8 positions agree with TRBD1. CDR1 is MNHEY, CDR2 SVGAGI, per germline. V lost 7 bases to trimming and J lost 3 bases; unmatched junction nucleotides: 10. The CDR3 has 15 residues. CDR3 sequence (DNA): TGTGCCAGCAAAACAGTAGGACAGGGCGACTATGGCTACACCTTC. It is translated as CASKTVGQGDYGYTF.

This clonotype was counted between two and nine times. Given the absence of the conserved phenylalanine or tryptophan at the CDR3 end, a read error is likely. The V call is TRBV2, the J call TRBJ2-4; D unclear. The CDR3 extends over 14 amino acids. Trimming shortened V by 3 bases and J by 0 bases, and 6 bases separated the two germline ends. Germline V CDR1 and CDR2: SNHLY, FYNNEI. This CDR3 reads CASSEKLAKNIQYL. CDR3 sequence (DNA): TGTGCCAGCAGTGAGAAGCTAGCCAAAAACATTCAGTACCTC.

The chain carries TRBV27 and TRBJ2-7, with TRBD2 matching 9 bases. Germline CDR1 MNHEY, CDR2 SMNVEV (reference sequence). V shed 6 bases and J 6 bases; nucleotides not matched to a gene: 6. This CDR3 spans 13 amino acids. The CDR3 sequence: CASRGTSLGEQYF. The CDR3 nucleotides read TGTGCCAGCAGGGGGACTAGCCTGGGCGAGCAGTACTTC.

This CDR3 is CASSLYGPLFF. DNA of the CDR3: TGTGCCAGCAGTTTATACGGGCCACTGTTTTTT. V gene TRBV12-3 or TRBV12-4 combines with J gene TRBJ1-4, with D hard to call. CDR3 length: 11 residues. The V end was cut by 2 bases, the J end by 13 bases, with 8 bases between.

This clonotype occurred a few times. The chain links TRBV7-2 to TRBJ2-5, with 8 bases lining up with TRBD2. The junction had 17 bases not matched to a gene; V was cut back by 4 bases and J by 4 bases. In germline, CDR1 is SGHTA, CDR2 FQGNSA. CDR3 size: 18 residues. CDR3 nucleotide sequence: TGTGCCAGCAGCTCCAGTCTAGCGGGCTTACGGTTGGTAGAGACCCAGTACTTC. Protein sequence: CASSSSLAGLRLVETQYF.

The CDR3 region has the DNA TGTGCCAGCAGCTCCCGGGACCCACAGTACTTC. The encoded protein is CASSSRDPQYF. The chain has TRBV7-9 and TRBJ2-7; D assignment may be TRBD1 or TRBD2 (5 bases each). The length of the CDR3 is 11 residues. Germline-derived CDR1 and CDR2 are SEHNR and FQNEAQ (reference sequence). V was cut by 4 bases and J by 10 bases, with 11 bases left in between. Drawing the rest from reference TRBV7-9 and TRBJ2-7, the complete variable domain is DTGVSQNPRHKITKRGQNVTFRCDPISEHNRLYWYRQTLGQGPEFLTYFQNEAQLEKSRLLSDRFSAERPKGSFSTLEIQRTEQGDSAMYLCASSSRDPQYFGPGTRLTVT.

The V and J genes are TRBV27 and TRBJ2-3; tentatively, D is TRBD2 (5 bases). From germline, CDR1 is MNHEY and CDR2 SMNVEV (reference sequence). The length of the CDR3 is 15 residues. With 6 bases removed from V and 1 base from J, the gap between germline ends came to 14 bases. This CDR3 reads CASSRIIGGTDTQYF. Written as DNA, the CDR3 is TGTGCCAGCAGCCGAATAATCGGGGGCACAGATACGCAGTATTTT.

This clonotype was counted between two and nine times. V gene TRBV6-6 combines with J gene TRBJ2-5; 7 bases fit TRBD2. The trim removed 5 bases at V and 0 bases at J, leaving 6 bases unmatched. This CDR3 comprises 15 residues. Per germline, CDR1 MNHNY and CDR2 SVGAGI (reference sequence). The CDR3 DNA reads as TGTGCCAGCAGTGGGTGGGGGGGGTACCAAGAGACCCAGTACTTC. Its translation: CASSGWGGYQETQYF.

The gene calls are TRBV14 and TRBJ2-3; D tentatively fits TRBD1 or TRBD2 (5 bases each). V dropped 4 bases and J dropped 10 bases, with 15 bases sitting between them. The CDR3 runs to 13 residues. Germline CDR1 reads SGHDN; CDR2 reads FVKESK. The CDR3 DNA follows: TGTGCCAGCAGCCCTCCGGGACCAATGTCGCAGTATTTT. This codes for CASSPPGPMSQYF.

The V call is TRBV7-6, the J call TRBJ1-2; D is perhaps TRBD1 (6 bases). Germline V gene lookup returns CDR1 SGHVS and CDR2 FNYEAQ. The CDR3 runs to 13 residues. V shed 1 base and J shed 7 bases, with 10 bases lying between them. The CDR3 loop is CASSLDRDSGYTF. The CDR3 DNA reads TGTGCCAGCAGCTTAGACAGGGATAGTGGCTACACCTTC. Complete variable domain (other parts from reference TRBV7-6 and TRBJ1-2): GAGVSQSPRYKVTKRGQDVALRCDPISGHVSLYWYRQALGQGPEFLTYFNYEAQQDKSGLPNDRFSAERPEGSISTLTIQRTEQRDSAMYRCASSLDRDSGYTFGSGTRLTVV.

This clonotype was counted between two and nine times. The chain recombines TRBV10-3 with TRBJ2-6; D is unclear. This CDR3 region has 12 residues. The germline gives CDR1 ENHRY, CDR2 SYGVKD. The CDR3 here is CVSSSGANVLTF. CDR3 DNA sequence: TGTGTTAGTAGCTCTGGGGCCAACGTCCTGACTTTC.

Only a few counts were recorded for this clonotype. The chain combines TRBV3-1 with TRBJ2-5; tentatively, D is TRBD2 (7 bases). The DNA end is more similar to TRBJ2-7, so the J call may be wrong. CDR3 length equals 15 residues. The germline V gene has CDR1 LGHDT and CDR2 YNNKEL (reference sequence). CDR3 protein: CASSQDRGAGYEQYF. CDR3 DNA sequence: TGTGCCAGCAGCCAAGATCGGGGGGCTGGTTACGAGCAGTACTTC.

The J gene is TRBJ2-5, the V gene TRBV7-2; D is perhaps TRBD1 (6 bases). The J call may not be correct, given that the DNA end is closer to TRBJ2-7. The CDR3 is 16 amino acids. Germline V lookup: CDR1 SGHTA, CDR2 FQGNSA. The CDR3 region is CASSLVTGSDPYEQYF. The CDR3 DNA sequence: TGTGCCAGCAGCTTAGTGACAGGAAGTGATCCCTACGAGCAGTACTTC.

The V gene is TRBV12-3 or TRBV12-4, the J gene TRBJ1-3; D is uncertain. The CDR3 totals 14 residues. Trimming stripped 3 bases from V and 2 bases from J, with 8 bases between. The DNA of the CDR3 is TGTGCCAGCAGTTTGTCCGGGGCTGGAAACACCATATATTTT. Its translation is CASSLSGAGNTIYF.

The chain employs TRBV9 and TRBJ2-7, with 9 bases lining up with TRBD1. The CDR3 covers 15 residues. Per germline, CDR1 SGDLS and CDR2 YYNGEE. V shed 3 bases and J 2 bases; nucleotides not matched to a gene: 6. The CDR3 region has the DNA TGTGCCAGCAGCGAGCGGACAGGGGATACCTACGAGCAGTACTTC. This codes for CASSERTGDTYEQYF.

The CDR3 coding sequence is TGCGCCAGCAGTCTGGGTGCAGGGGGCGGTGAAGATACGCAGTATTTT. Amino acid sequence: CASSLGAGGGEDTQYF. The genes are TRBV4-1 and TRBJ2-3; 8 positions agree with TRBD1. CDR3 length equals 16 residues. Germline lookup yields CDR1 MGHRA and CDR2 YSYEKL. V was pared by 6 bases and J by 5 bases, with 13 bases of the junction left unmatched.

There are a few counts of this clonotype. The chain is built from TRBV3-1 and TRBJ2-5; weak D call: TRBD1 (5 bases). Germline lookup yields CDR1 LGHDT and CDR2 YNNKEL (reference sequence). The CDR3 runs 15 residues. With 0 bases removed from V and 0 bases from J, the gap between germline ends came to 8 bases. CDR3 coding DNA: TGTGCCAGCAGCCAAGATTGGGGCTACCAAGAGACCCAGTACTTC. Translated, it gives CASSQDWGYQETQYF.

The sample holds a few counts of this clonotype. The V gene is TRBV6-1, the J gene TRBJ2-6; D is unresolved. The V end lost 6 bases, the J end lost 1 base, and 10 bases lay between the germline ends. In germline, CDR1 is MNHNS, CDR2 SASEGT. This CDR3 comprises 15 residues. The CDR3 DNA reads as TGTGCCAGCAGCCAGGCTTTTTCTGGGGCCAACGTCCTGACTTTC. This sequence encodes CASSQAFSGANVLTF.

This clonotype occurred a few times. The chain couples TRBV20-1 to TRBJ1-1; tentative D call: TRBD1 (6 bases). Trimming shortened V by 0 bases and J by 5 bases, and 16 bases separated the two germline ends. The CDR3 length is 15 residues. Germline V gene sequence: CDR1 DFQATT, CDR2 SNEGSKA (reference sequence). CDR3 amino acids: CSARDFTGSETEAFF. The DNA for the CDR3 is TGCAGTGCTAGAGACTTTACAGGGTCTGAAACTGAAGCTTTCTTT.